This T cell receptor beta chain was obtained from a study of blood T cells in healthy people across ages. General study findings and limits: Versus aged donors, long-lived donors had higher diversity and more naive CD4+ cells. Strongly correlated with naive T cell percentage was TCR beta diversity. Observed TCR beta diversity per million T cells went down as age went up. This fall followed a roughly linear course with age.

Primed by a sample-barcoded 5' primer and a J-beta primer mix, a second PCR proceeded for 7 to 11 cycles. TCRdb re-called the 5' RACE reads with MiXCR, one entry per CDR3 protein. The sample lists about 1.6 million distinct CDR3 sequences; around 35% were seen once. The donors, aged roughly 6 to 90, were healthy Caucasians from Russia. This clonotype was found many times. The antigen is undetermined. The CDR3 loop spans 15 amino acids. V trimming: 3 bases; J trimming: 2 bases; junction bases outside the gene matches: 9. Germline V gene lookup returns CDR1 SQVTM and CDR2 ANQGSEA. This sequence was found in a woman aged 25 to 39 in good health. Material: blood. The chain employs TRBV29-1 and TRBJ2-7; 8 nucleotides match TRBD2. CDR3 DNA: TGCAGCGTTGAGGGGATGCGGGAGGCGACCTACGAGCAGTACTTC. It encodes CSVEGMREATYEQYF.